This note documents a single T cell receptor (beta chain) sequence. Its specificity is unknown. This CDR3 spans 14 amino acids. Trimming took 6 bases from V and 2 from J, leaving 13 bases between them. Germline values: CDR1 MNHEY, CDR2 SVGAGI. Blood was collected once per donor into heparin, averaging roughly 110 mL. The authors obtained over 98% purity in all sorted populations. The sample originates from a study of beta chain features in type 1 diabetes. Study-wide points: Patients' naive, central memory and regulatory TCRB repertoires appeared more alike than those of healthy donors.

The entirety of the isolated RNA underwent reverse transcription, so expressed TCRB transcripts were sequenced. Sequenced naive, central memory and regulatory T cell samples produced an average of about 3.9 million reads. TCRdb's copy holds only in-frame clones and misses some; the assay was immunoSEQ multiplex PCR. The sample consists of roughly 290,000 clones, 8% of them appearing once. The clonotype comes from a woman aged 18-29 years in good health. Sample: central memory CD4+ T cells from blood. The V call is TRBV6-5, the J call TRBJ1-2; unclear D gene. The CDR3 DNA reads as TGTGCCAGCAGCGAGGACGGGCGGAACTATGGCTACACCTTC. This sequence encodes CASSEDGRNYGYTF.